The next 11 T cell receptor beta chains were all read from a single sample in a study of cytomegalovirus exposure and HLA in healthy donors. The repertoire was sequenced with immunoSEQ multiplex PCR; TCRdb's copy has only in-frame clones and lacks some. Of about 360,000 clones listed, roughly 85% were seen once; the top ten hold roughly 0.82%. Sequencing was carried out using PBMCs. The source is a woman aged 18-29 years in good health and CMV-seronegative.

In DNA, the CDR3 is TGTGCCAGTAGCGTTACAGGGTTAGGCAACGAGCAGTTCTTC. Translating gives CASSVTGLGNEQFF. The V and J genes are TRBV19 and TRBJ2-1; the D gene is possibly TRBD1 (6 bases). The length of the CDR3 is 14 residues. Per the germline V gene, CDR1 is LNHDA and CDR2 is SQIVND (reference sequence). Trimming removed 6 bases at V and 10 bases at J, with 19 bases between.

The chain carries TRBV4-1 and TRBJ2-2; a weak D match, TRBD1 (6 bases). The germline V gene encodes CDR1 MGHRA and CDR2 YSYEKL. The germline V and J ends were trimmed by 0 bases and 6 bases, with 8 bases remaining between them. The CDR3 is 14 residues long. DNA of the CDR3: TGCGCCAGCAGCCAAGACCAGGGGTCCGGGGAGCTGTTTTTT. Its translation: CASSQDQGSGELFF.

V is TRBV5-4 and J is TRBJ2-5; TRBD1 aligns across 7 bases. The V gene's germline CDR1 is SGHNT and CDR2 YYREEE (reference sequence). J gave up 2 bases and V 4 bases, and 8 bases lay outside the gene matches. The length of the CDR3 is 15 residues. CDR3 sequence reads: CASSPQPGQQETQYF. The CDR3 DNA is TGTGCCAGCAGCCCCCAACCGGGACAGCAAGAGACCCAGTACTTC.

The V and J genes are TRBV5-4 and TRBJ1-6; TRBD1 might be the D (5 bases). This CDR3 contains 14 residues. Germline V gene data show CDR1 as SGHNT and CDR2 as YYREEE (reference sequence). Trimming pared 4 bases from V and 7 bases from J, leaving 12 bases between. The CDR3 sequence is CASSREGRNSPLHF. CDR3 in DNA: TGTGCCAGCAGCCGGGAGGGGAGGAATTCACCCCTCCACTTT.

The rearrangement uses TRBV19 and TRBJ1-5; D unclear. The CDR3 extends over 11 amino acids. The V end lost 7 bases, the J end lost 7 bases, and 8 bases lay between the germline ends. The germline V gene encodes CDR1 LNHDA and CDR2 SQIVND (reference sequence). The CDR3 sequence: CASKRMQPQHF. In nucleotides, the CDR3 is TGTGCCAGTAAGAGGATGCAGCCCCAGCATTTT. Drawing the rest from reference TRBV19 and TRBJ1-5, the complete variable domain is DGGITQSPKYLFRKEGQNVTLSCEQNLNHDAMYWYRQDPGQGLRLIYYSQIVNDFQKGDIAEGYSVSREKKESFPLTVTSAQKNPTAFYLCASKRMQPQHFGDGTRLSIL.

The genes are TRBV19 and TRBJ2-4, with a possible D match to TRBD1 (6 bases). V was pared by 4 bases and J by 9 bases, with 13 bases between. Germline V lookup: CDR1 LNHDA, CDR2 SQIVND (reference sequence). CDR3 length: 13 amino acids. In DNA form, the CDR3 reads TGTGCCAGTAGTACAGGGGATATTAGCATTCAGTACTTC. Translated, it gives CASSTGDISIQYF.

The J gene is TRBJ1-2, the V gene TRBV6-6; possibly TRBD1 for D (5 bases). With 6 bases removed from V and 6 bases from J, the gap between germline ends came to 14 bases. The CDR3 runs to 13 residues. Per germline, CDR1 MNHNY and CDR2 SVGAGI (reference sequence). The CDR3 loop reads CASRSGTSDGYTF. In nucleotides, the CDR3 is TGTGCCAGCAGAAGCGGGACCTCAGATGGCTACACCTTC.

The chain joins TRBV14 to TRBJ2-5, with 11 bases aligning to TRBD2. Germline CDR1 and CDR2: SGHDN and FVKESK. With V trimmed by 4 bases and J by 1 base, 2 bases remained unmatched. This CDR3 comprises 15 residues. CDR3 DNA sequence: TGTGCCAGCAGCCCGGGACTAGCGGCCCAAGAGACCCAGTACTTC. It specifies CASSPGLAAQETQYF.

The chain has TRBV27 and TRBJ2-7; 12 bases are shared with TRBD2. The V gene's germline CDR1 is MNHEY and CDR2 SMNVEV (reference sequence). This CDR3 has 19 amino acids. J gave up 0 bases and V 0 bases, and 9 bases lay outside the gene matches. CDR3 nucleotide sequence: TGTGCCAGCAGTTTATCGGGACTAGCGGGCCCGAAGAGCTCCTACGAGCAGTACTTC. Its translation: CASSLSGLAGPKSSYEQYF.

The J gene is TRBJ1-5, the V gene TRBV4-2, with D uncertain. The germline gives CDR1 LGHNA, CDR2 YNFKEQ. CDR3 size: 12 residues. The V end lost 0 bases, the J end lost 8 bases, and 5 bases lay between the germline ends. The CDR3 sequence is CASSQESEPQHF. The DNA for the CDR3 is TGTGCCAGCAGCCAAGAATCAGAGCCCCAGCATTTT.

The V call is TRBV27, the J call TRBJ2-1; D might be TRBD2 (6 bases). Trimming removed 2 bases at V and 4 bases at J, with 12 bases between. CDR3 length: 15 residues. Germline CDR1 and CDR2: MNHEY and SMNVEV (reference sequence). DNA for the CDR3: TGTGCCAGCAGTTTAATTGGGGGGTTTTACAATGAGCAGTTCTTC. Its translation is CASSLIGGFYNEQFF.